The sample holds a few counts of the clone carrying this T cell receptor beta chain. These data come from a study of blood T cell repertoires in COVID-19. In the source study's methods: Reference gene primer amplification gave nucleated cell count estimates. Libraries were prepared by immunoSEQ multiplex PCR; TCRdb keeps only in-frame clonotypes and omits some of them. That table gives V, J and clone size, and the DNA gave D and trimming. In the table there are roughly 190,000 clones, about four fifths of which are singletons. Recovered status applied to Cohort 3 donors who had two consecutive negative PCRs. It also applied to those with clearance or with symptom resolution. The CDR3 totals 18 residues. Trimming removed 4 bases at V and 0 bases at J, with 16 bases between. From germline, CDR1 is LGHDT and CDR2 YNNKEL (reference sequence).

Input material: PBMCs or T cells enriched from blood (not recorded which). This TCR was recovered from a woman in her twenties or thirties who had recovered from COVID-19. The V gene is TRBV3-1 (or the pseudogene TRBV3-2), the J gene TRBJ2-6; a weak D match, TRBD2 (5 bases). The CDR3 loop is CASSPRAAAISGANVLTF. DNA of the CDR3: TGTGCCAGCAGCCCCCGGGCAGCGGCAATCTCTGGGGCCAACGTCCTGACTTTC.